The next 2 T cell receptor beta chains were all read from a single sample in a study of shared clonotypes between healthy human individuals. The method was immunoSEQ multiplex PCR; TCRdb's version includes in-frame clones alone and lacks a portion of them. The profile shows more than 2 million clones, about 93% of them singletons. Naive CD8 cells lacked CD45RO and underwent positive selection for CCR7, leaving out terminally differentiated effector memory CD45RA+ cells. Sequencing used naive CD8+ T cells from PBMCs. The receptor source for this set is a man aged 18 to 30 in good health. Some clones in this sample may be carry-over from other donors' samples.

The chain uses TRBV27 and TRBJ1-1, with 7 bases matching TRBD1. V shed 6 bases, J shed 4 bases, and the junction held 11 bases outside the gene matches. Germline-derived CDR1 and CDR2 are MNHEY and SMNVEV (reference sequence). The CDR3 length is 15 residues. In DNA form, the CDR3 reads TGTGCCAGCAGCTCCTACAGGGGCATGAGCACTGAAGCTTTCTTT. This translates into CASSSYRGMSTEAFF.

CDR3 in amino acids: CASSEKGAPPQDEQYF. The DNA for the CDR3 is TGTGCCAGCAGTGAAAAAGGAGCCCCTCCTCAGGACGAGCAGTACTTC. The chain is built from TRBV2 and TRBJ2-7; D is unclear. The CDR3 totals 16 residues. Germline CDR1 and CDR2: SNHLY and FYNNEI. V was clipped by 2 bases and J by 5 bases, with 19 bases between them.